These 2 T cell receptor beta chains share one sample of origin, sequenced in a study of tumor-infiltrating lymphocytes in primary liver carcinoma. Unsorted whole blood yielded blood RNA, and germline DNA was extracted as well. TCR beta cDNA was made from around 460 ng total RNA with a constant-region primer. Slightly modified ARM-PCR served as the procedure for the TCR beta libraries. These libraries came from three rounds of nested multiplex PCR. A C-beta reverse primer and TRBV1-TRBV30 forward primers served in each of the first two PCR rounds, at ten to eleven cycles apiece. TCRdb re-called the multiplex PCR reads with MiXCR, one entry per CDR3 protein. The data show approximately 340,000 distinct CDR3 sequences, with 65% seen just once and roughly 6.5% held by the top ten. Sequenced input: peripheral blood. All receptors derive from a man aged 35 to 55 with primary liver carcinoma and hepatitis B virus infection.

This chain joins TRBV18 and TRBJ2-7, with D unresolved. Trimming removed 4 bases from V and 5 bases from J, with 3 bases in between. CDR3 length: 10 residues. Germline CDR1 and CDR2: KGHSH and LQKENI. CDR3 sequence reads: CASSHHEQYF. For the CDR3, the DNA is TGTGCCAGCTCACATCACGAGCAGTACTTC.

A remark on this clonotype: With a much larger clone just one base away, this may be a read error. The chain recombines TRBV4-1 with TRBJ2-5; D unclear. The CDR3 runs 16 residues. CDR1 and CDR2 (germline): MGHRA, YSYEKL. Trimming removed 1 base from V and 0 bases from J, with 12 bases in between. The CDR3 DNA reads as TGCGCCAGCAGCCAAGGAAGCGAGAGGTACCAAGAGACCCAGTACTTC. The encoded protein is CASSQGSERYQETQYF.